These T cell receptor beta chains were read from a single sample in a study of blood T cell repertoires in COVID-19. This table comes from immunoSEQ multiplex PCR, and its TCRdb copy is limited to in-frame clones, with some not included. Of under 250,000 clones detected, approximately 80% appear once; the ten largest clones hold roughly 10%. Sequenced sample: peripheral blood. These receptors were collected from a man older than 75 with acute or convalescent COVID-19. Each CDR3 is given with its conserved first and last residue. A D gene is named only where the DNA matches it firmly. Some rows mark clone size as missing; the rest say once, few, many or name a class of expanded clone.

>TRBJ2-6|NA|NA|TRBV24-1
CATSLAGQGSSGANVLTF
TGTGCCACCAGCCTAGCCGGGCAGGGGAGCTCTGGGGCCAACGTCCTGACTTTC
>TRBJ1-1|NA|NA|TRBV18
CASSPQQGATEAFF
TGTGCCAGCTCTCCGCAACAGGGTGCCACTGAAGCTTTCTTT
>TRBJ2-3|TRBD1|NA|TRBV2
CASSGGQGDTQYF
TGTGCCAGCAGTGGGGGACAGGGGGATACGCAGTATTTT
>TRBJ2-7|NA|few|TRBV10-3
CAISEIARGVGEQYF
TGTGCCATCAGTGAGATCGCCAGGGGAGTTGGCGAGCAGTACTTC
>TRBJ2-3|NA|NA|TRBV27
CASILRVGTDTQYF
TGTGCCAGCATATTGCGAGTGGGCACAGATACGCAGTATTTT
>TRBJ1-5|NA|NA|TRBV10-3
CAISRESVQPQHF
TGTGCCATCAGCAGGGAATCCGTACAGCCCCAGCATTTT
>TRBJ2-7|NA|NA|TRBV7-2
CASSLEAGHEQYF
TGTGCCAGCAGCTTAGAGGCAGGCCACGAGCAGTACTTC
>TRBJ1-2|NA|NA|TRBV6-5
CASSYRGSQLYGYTF
TGTGCCAGCAGTTATAGGGGCTCGCAGCTGTATGGCTACACCTTC
>TRBJ1-2|NA|many|TRBV4-1
CASSQRPSETGNGYTF
TGCGCCAGCAGCCAACGCCCCTCCGAAACAGGGAACGGCTACACCTTC
>TRBJ2-3|TRBD1|few|TRBV24-1
CATSTGVGADTQYF
TGTGCCACCAGTACAGGGGTAGGGGCAGATACGCAGTATTTT
>TRBJ1-5|NA|NA|TRBV2
CASSEFGRPQHF
TGTGCCAGCAGTGAATTTGGTAGGCCCCAGCATTTT
>TRBJ1-5|NA|NA|TRBV6-6
CASSPQRGKPQHF
TGTGCCAGCAGCCCCCAGAGGGGGAAGCCCCAGCATTTT
>TRBJ2-5|TRBD1|NA|TRBV6-5
CASSPDRGKETQYF
TGTGCCAGCAGCCCGGACAGGGGTAAAGAGACCCAGTACTTC
>TRBJ2-7|NA|NA|TRBV27
CAISGDRSSVEQYF
TGTGCCATCAGCGGGGACAGGAGCTCCGTCGAGCAGTACTTC
>TRBJ1-2|NA|NA|TRBV19
CASSPQGHGYTF
TGTGCCAGTAGTCCCCAGGGTCATGGCTACACCTTC
>TRBJ2-2|NA|NA|TRBV19
CASSVTLAGELFF
TGTGCCAGTAGTGTGACACTTGCCGGGGAGCTGTTTTTT
>TRBJ1-1|TRBD1|once|TRBV11-1
CASSPNRGEAFF
TGTGCCAGCAGCCCGAACAGGGGCGAAGCTTTCTTT
>TRBJ1-6|TRBD1|NA|TRBV19
CASSIDGQGKAYNSPLHF
TGTGCCAGTAGTATCGACGGACAGGGGAAGGCCTATAATTCACCCCTCCACTTT
>TRBJ2-4|NA|NA|TRBV19
CASSNPPRGRDIQYF
TGTGCCAGTAGTAATCCCCCTAGGGGCCGGGACATTCAGTACTTC
>TRBJ1-2|NA|NA|TRBV20-1
CSAREAYGYTF
TGCAGTGCTAGAGAGGCCTATGGCTACACCTTC
>TRBJ1-6|NA|NA|TRBV28
CASTRGDYNSPLHF
TGTGCCAGCACCAGGGGCGATTATAATTCACCCCTCCACTTT
>TRBJ1-1|NA|NA|TRBV28
CASRSGAVNTEAFF
TGTGCCAGCAGAAGCGGGGCGGTGAACACTGAAGCTTTCTTT
>TRBJ1-2|TRBD1|NA|TRBV6-1
CASSKGDRRLNYGYTF
TGTGCCAGCAGTAAAGGGGACAGGCGACTTAACTATGGCTACACCTTC
>TRBJ1-3|TRBD1|NA|TRBV18
CASSPRQGQGTGNTIYF
TGTGCCAGCTCACCAAGACAGGGACAGGGAACAGGAAACACCATATATTTT
>TRBJ2-1|NA|NA|TRBV5-1
CASSVRGFGDNEQFF
TGCGCCAGCAGCGTCAGGGGTTTTGGGGACAATGAGCAGTTCTTC
>TRBJ1-5|NA|NA|TRBV18
CASSPGREQPQHF
TGTGCCAGCTCACCAGGGCGCGAGCAGCCCCAGCATTTT
>TRBJ2-1|TRBD2|NA|TRBV24-1
CATSGLAGGLNEQFF
TGTGCCACCAGTGGACTAGCGGGAGGGCTGAATGAGCAGTTCTTC
>TRBJ2-3|TRBD1|few|TRBV5-4
CASSKGQGATTDTQYF
TGTGCCAGCAGCAAGGGACAGGGGGCTACCACAGATACGCAGTATTTT
>TRBJ1-1|NA|few|TRBV2
CASKREGLTEAFF
TGTGCCAGCAAAAGGGAGGGGTTGACTGAAGCTTTCTTT
>TRBJ2-7|TRBD2|NA|TRBV11-2
CASSLDPTERGSYEQYF
TGTGCCAGCAGCTTAGATCCCACGGAGCGGGGGTCCTACGAGCAGTACTTC
>TRBJ2-7|NA|NA|TRBV7-3
CASSPSLARSGEQYF
TGTGCCAGCAGCCCAAGCCTCGCCCGGTCAGGCGAGCAGTACTTC